This entry describes one T cell receptor beta chain. The antigen is not known. Profiled with immunoSEQ multiplex PCR; TCRdb holds only in-frame clones, not every one. This table has 25,000 to 35,000 clones, around 70% appearing once. The data were obtained in a study of PD-1 blockade in classical Hodgkin lymphoma. The patients all showed relapse after autologous stem cell transplantation, while their brentuximab vedotin exposure varied. Best responses fell into complete response, partial response or progressive disease. Study-level findings and limits: Unlike CD8+ TCR diversity, which did not rise significantly by C4D1, CD4+ TCR diversity did.

This sample comprised peripheral blood mononuclear cells (PBMCs), obtained before the second cycle of nivolumab. This clonotype was obtained from a human donor with classical Hodgkin lymphoma.

The CDR3 coding sequence is TGTGCCAGCAGCTCGCGACGGGACAATGAGCAGTTCTTC. Encoded protein: CASSSRRDNEQFF. This chain links TRBV7-2 with TRBJ2-1, with D uncertain. The ends were cut back, 4 bases at V and 5 bases at J, with 9 bases in the middle. Germline V gives CDR1 SGHTA, CDR2 FQGNSA. The CDR3 consists of 13 residues.